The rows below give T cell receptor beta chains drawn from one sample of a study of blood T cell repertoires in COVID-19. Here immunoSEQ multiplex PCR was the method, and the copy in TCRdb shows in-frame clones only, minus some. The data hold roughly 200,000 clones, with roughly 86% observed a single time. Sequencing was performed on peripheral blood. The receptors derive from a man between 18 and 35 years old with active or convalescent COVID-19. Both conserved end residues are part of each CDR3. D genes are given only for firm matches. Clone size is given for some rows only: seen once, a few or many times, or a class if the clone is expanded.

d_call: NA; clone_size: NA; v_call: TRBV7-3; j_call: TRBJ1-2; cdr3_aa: CASSSDPRGYGYTF; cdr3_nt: TGTGCCAGCAGCTCGGACCCTAGGGGCTATGGCTACACCTTC
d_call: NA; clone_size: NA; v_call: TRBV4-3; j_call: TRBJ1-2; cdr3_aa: CASSPPEMNYGYTF; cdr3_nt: TGCGCCAGCAGCCCCCCGGAGATGAACTATGGCTACACCTTC
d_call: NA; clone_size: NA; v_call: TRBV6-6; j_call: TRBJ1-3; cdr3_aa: CASRIDSISGNTIYF; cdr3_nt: TGTGCCAGCAGAATAGACAGCATCTCTGGAAACACCATATATTTT
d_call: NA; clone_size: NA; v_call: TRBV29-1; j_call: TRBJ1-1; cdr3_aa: CSVKDILNTEAFF; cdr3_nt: TGCAGCGTGAAAGACATATTGAACACTGAAGCTTTCTTT
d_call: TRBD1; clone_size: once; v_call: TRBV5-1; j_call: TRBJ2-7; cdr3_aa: CASSAGTGGSYEQYF; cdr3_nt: TGCGCCAGCAGCGCCGGGACAGGGGGATCCTACGAGCAGTACTTC
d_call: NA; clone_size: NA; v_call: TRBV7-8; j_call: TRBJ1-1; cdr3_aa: CASSLGGGQGRTEAFF; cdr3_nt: TGTGCCAGCAGCTTAGGGGGGGGCCAGGGACGCACTGAAGCTTTCTTT
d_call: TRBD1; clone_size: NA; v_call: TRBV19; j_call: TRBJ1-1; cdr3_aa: CASSTWDRRGWDTEAFF; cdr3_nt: TGTGCCAGTAGTACTTGGGACAGGAGAGGATGGGACACTGAAGCTTTCTTT
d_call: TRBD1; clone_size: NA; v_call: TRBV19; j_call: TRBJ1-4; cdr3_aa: CASSIGQGSEKLFF; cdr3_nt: TGTGCCAGTAGTATTGGACAGGGTAGCGAAAAACTGTTTTTT
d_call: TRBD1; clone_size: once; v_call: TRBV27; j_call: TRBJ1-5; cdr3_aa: CASSRGQGNQPQHF; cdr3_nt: TGTGCCAGCAGCCGGGGACAGGGCAATCAGCCCCAGCATTTT
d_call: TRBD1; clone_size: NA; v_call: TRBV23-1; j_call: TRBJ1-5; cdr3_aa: CASSPDRGGNQPQHF; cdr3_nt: TGCGCCAGCAGTCCAGACAGGGGGGGCAATCAGCCCCAGCATTTT
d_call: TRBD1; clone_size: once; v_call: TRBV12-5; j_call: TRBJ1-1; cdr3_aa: CASGSTGSPEAFF; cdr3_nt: TGTGCTAGTGGTTCGACAGGGTCCCCTGAAGCTTTCTTT
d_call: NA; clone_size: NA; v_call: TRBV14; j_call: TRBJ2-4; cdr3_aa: CASSQGLTGGTNIQYF; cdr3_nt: TGTGCCAGCAGCCAAGGGTTGACAGGAGGCACAAACATTCAGTACTTC
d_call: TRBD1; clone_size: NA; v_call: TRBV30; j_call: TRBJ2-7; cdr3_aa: CAWSVRQGYEQYF; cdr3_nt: TGTGCCTGGAGTGTACGACAGGGATACGAGCAGTACTTC
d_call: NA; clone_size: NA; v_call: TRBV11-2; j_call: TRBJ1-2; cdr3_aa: CASSLVRQNTANYGYTF; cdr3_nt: TGTGCCAGCAGCTTAGTCCGACAGAACACAGCTAACTATGGCTACACCTTC
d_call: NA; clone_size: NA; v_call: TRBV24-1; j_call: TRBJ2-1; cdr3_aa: CATSDLGRGFTPLNEQFF; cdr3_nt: TGTGCCACCAGTGATTTAGGCAGGGGTTTTACCCCCTTGAATGAGCAGTTCTTC
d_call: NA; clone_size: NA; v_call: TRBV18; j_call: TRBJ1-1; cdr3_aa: CASSPTTGANTEAFF; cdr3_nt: TGTGCCAGCTCACCTACGACAGGCGCCAACACTGAAGCTTTCTTT
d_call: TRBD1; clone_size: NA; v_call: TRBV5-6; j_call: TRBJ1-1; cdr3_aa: CASTISDRVDTEAFF; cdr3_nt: TGTGCCAGCACCATCTCGGACAGGGTGGACACTGAAGCTTTCTTT
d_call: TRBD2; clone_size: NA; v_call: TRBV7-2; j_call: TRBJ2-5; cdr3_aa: CASSLLSGREGETQYF; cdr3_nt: TGTGCCAGCAGCTTGTTGTCTGGGCGGGAGGGAGAGACCCAGTACTTC
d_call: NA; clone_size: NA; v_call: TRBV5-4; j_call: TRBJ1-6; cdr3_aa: CASSLDQGRSPLHF; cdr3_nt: TGTGCCAGCAGCTTGGATCAGGGTCGTTCACCCCTCCACTTT
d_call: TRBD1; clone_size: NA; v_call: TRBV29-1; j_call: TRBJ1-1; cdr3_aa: CSVSGTGGTEAFF; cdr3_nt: TGCAGCGTCTCCGGGACAGGGGGCACTGAAGCTTTCTTT
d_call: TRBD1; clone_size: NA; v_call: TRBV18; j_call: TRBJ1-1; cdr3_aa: CASSLQGAGTEAFF; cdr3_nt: TGTGCCAGCTCACTGCAGGGGGCTGGCACTGAAGCTTTCTTT
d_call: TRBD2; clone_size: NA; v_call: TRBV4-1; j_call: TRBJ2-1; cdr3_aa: CASSQEAGAGSYNEQFF; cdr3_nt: TGCGCCAGCAGCCAAGAAGCGGGGGCGGGATCCTACAATGAGCAGTTCTTC
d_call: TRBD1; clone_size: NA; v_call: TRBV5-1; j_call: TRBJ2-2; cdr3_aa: CASSLGQGVAGELFF; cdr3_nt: TGCGCCAGCAGCTTGGGACAGGGGGTCGCCGGGGAGCTGTTTTTT
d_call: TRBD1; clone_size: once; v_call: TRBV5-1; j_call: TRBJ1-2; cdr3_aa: CASSPAGGQGEYGYTF; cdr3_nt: TGCGCCAGCAGCCCAGCTGGGGGACAGGGAGAATATGGCTACACCTTC
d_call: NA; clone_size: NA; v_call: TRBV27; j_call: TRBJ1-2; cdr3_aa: CASRERDTNGYTF; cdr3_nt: TGTGCCAGCAGAGAACGGGACACCAATGGCTACACCTTC
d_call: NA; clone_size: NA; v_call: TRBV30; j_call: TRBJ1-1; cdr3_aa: CAWSPVAGVNTEAFF; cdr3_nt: TGTGCCTGGAGTCCCGTAGCGGGGGTGAACACTGAAGCTTTCTTT
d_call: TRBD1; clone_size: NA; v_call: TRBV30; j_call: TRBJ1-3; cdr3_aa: CAWSIPRGAGNTIYF; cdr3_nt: TGTGCCTGGTCAATACCCAGGGGGGCCGGAAACACCATATATTTT
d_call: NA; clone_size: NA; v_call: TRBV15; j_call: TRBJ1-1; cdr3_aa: CATSRGDGENTEAFF; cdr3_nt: TGTGCCACCAGCAGAGGAGACGGAGAGAACACTGAAGCTTTCTTT
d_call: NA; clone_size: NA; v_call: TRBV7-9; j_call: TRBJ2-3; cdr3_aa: CASTPRGTQYF; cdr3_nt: TGTGCCAGCACCCCCCGCGGTACGCAGTATTTT
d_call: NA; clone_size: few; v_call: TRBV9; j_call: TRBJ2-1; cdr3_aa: CASSAISGVFSSYNEQFF; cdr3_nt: TGTGCCAGCAGCGCGATATCGGGGGTTTTCAGCTCCTACAATGAGCAGTTCTTC
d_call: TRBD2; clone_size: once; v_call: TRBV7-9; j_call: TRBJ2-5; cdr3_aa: CASSLTSGRLETQYF; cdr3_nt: TGTGCCAGCAGTTTGACTAGCGGGAGACTGGAGACCCAGTACTTC
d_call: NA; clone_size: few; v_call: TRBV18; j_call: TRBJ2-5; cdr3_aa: CASSPVGGSTAQETQYF; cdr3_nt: TGTGCCAGCTCACCAGTAGGCGGCTCGACAGCTCAAGAGACCCAGTACTTC
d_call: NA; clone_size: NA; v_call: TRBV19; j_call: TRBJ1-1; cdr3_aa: CASSTWDTGTNTEAFF; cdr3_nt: TGTGCCAGTAGTACCTGGGACACAGGGACAAACACTGAAGCTTTCTTT
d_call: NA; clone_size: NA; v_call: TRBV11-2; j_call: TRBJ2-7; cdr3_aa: CASSPNGRGGEQYF; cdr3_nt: TGTGCCAGCAGCCCGAATGGCAGGGGTGGCGAGCAGTACTTC
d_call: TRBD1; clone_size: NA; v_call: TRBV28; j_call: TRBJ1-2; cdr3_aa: CASSLPRTGTRTGGYTF; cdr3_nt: TGTGCCAGCAGTTTACCTCGGACCGGGACAAGGACAGGGGGCTACACCTTC
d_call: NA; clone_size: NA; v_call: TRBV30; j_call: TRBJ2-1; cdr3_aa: CACGPRRSSYNEQFF; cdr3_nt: TGTGCCTGTGGCCCCCGGCGGAGCTCCTACAATGAGCAGTTCTTC
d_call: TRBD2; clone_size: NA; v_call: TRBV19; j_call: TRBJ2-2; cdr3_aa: CASSIDSRLAVGELFF; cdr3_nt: TGTGCCAGTAGTATAGATTCCCGACTAGCTGTCGGGGAGCTGTTTTTT
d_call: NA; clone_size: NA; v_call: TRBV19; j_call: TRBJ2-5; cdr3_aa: CASSIVTDQETQYF; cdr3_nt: TGTGCCAGTAGTATCGTCACGGACCAAGAGACCCAGTACTTC
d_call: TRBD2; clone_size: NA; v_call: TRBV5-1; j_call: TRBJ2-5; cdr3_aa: CASSPSGGTSFQETQYF; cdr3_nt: TGCGCCAGCAGCCCAAGCGGCGGGACTAGCTTCCAAGAGACCCAGTACTTC
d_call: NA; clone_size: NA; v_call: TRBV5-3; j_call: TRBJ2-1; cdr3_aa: CAGSKLAYYNEQFF; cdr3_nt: TGTGCCGGAAGTAAGCTAGCGTATTACAATGAGCAGTTCTTC
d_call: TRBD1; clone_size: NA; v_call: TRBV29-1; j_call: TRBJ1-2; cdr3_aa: CSVDRSDRGDGYTF; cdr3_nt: TGCAGCGTTGACCGGTCGGACAGGGGCGATGGCTACACCTTC
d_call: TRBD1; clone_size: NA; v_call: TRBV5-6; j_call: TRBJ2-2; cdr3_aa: CASSLVRGQGDTGELFF; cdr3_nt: TGTGCCAGCAGCTTAGTTCGGGGACAGGGGGACACCGGGGAGCTGTTTTTT
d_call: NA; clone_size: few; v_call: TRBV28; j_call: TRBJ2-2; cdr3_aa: CASSLWARNTGELFF; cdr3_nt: TGTGCCAGCAGTTTATGGGCCCGCAACACCGGGGAGCTGTTTTTT
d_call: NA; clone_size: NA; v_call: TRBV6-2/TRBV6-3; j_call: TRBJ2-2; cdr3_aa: CASSYRVTGELFF; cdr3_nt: TGTGCCAGCAGTTATCGGGTCACCGGGGAGCTGTTTTTT
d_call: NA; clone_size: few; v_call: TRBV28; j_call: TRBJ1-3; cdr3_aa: CASSLWQGSSGNTIYF; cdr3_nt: TGTGCCAGCAGTTTATGGCAGGGCAGCTCTGGAAACACCATATATTTT
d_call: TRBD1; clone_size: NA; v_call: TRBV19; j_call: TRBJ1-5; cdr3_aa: CASSRQGDSNQPQHF; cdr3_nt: TGTGCCAGTAGTAGACAGGGAGATAGCAATCAGCCCCAGCATTTT
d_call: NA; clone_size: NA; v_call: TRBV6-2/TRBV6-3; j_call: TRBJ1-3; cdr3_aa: CASSYRARVTSGNTIYF; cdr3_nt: TGTGCCAGCAGTTACCGCGCCAGGGTAACCTCTGGAAACACCATATATTTT
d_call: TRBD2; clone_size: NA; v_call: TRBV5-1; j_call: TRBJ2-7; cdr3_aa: CASSLGAGGPYEQYF; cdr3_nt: TGCGCCAGCAGCTTGGGGGCGGGAGGGCCCTACGAGCAGTACTTC